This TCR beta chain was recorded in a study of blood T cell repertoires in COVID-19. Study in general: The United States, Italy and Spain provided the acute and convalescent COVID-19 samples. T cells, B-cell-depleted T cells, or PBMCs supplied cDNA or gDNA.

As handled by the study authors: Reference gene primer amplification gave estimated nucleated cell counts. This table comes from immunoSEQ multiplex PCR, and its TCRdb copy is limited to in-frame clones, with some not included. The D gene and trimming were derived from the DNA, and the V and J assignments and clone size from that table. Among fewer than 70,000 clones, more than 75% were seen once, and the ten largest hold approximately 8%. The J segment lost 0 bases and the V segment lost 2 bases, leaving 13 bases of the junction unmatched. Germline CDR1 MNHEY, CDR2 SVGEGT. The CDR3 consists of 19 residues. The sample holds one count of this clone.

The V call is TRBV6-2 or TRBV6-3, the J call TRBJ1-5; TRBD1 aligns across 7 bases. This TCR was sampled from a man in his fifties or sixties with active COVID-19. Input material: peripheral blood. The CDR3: CASSYPRTGMGYSNQPQHF. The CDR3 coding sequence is TGTGCCAGCAGTTACCCCAGGACAGGCATGGGATATAGCAATCAGCCCCAGCATTTT.